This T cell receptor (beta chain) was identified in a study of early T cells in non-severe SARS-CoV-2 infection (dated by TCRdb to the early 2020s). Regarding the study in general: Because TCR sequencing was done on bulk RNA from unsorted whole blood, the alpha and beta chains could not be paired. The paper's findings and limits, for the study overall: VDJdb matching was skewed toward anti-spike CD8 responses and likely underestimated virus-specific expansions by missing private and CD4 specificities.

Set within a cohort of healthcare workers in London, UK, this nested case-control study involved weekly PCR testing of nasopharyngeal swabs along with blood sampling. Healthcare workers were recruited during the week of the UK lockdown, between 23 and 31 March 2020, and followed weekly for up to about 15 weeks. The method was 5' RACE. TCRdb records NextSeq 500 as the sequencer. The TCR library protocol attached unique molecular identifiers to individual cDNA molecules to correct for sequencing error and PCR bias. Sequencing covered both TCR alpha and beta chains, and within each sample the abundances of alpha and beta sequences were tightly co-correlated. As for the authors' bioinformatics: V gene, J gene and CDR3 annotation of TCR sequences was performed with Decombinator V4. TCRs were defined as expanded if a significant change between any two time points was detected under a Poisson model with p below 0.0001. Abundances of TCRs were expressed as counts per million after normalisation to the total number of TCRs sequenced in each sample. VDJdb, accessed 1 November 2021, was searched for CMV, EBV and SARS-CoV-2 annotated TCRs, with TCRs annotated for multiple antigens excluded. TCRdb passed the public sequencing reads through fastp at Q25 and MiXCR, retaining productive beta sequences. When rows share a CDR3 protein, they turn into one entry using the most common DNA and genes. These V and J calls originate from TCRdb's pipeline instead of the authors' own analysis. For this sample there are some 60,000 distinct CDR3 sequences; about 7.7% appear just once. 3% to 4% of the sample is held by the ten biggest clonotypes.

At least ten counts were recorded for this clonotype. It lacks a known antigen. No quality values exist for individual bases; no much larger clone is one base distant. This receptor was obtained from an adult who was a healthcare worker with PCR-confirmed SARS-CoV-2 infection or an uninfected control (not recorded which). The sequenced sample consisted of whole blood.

The nucleotide sequence is given as TGTGCCAGCAGTCGCCGGGACAGAACCTCTGGGGCCAACGTCCTGACTTTC. Translated, this gives CASSRRDRTSGANVLTF. The rearranged segments are TRBV27 and TRBJ2-6; 7 nucleotides in the junction match TRBD1. From the cysteine through the phenylalanine, the CDR3 covers 17 amino acids. Only the CDR3 portion is preserved as DNA: 51 bases, with reading frame beginning at the first base. The germline V gene (reference sequence) provides CDR1 MNHEY and CDR2 SMNVEV. Germline trimming: 5 bases from V, 0 bases from J; junction bases outside gene matches: 7.